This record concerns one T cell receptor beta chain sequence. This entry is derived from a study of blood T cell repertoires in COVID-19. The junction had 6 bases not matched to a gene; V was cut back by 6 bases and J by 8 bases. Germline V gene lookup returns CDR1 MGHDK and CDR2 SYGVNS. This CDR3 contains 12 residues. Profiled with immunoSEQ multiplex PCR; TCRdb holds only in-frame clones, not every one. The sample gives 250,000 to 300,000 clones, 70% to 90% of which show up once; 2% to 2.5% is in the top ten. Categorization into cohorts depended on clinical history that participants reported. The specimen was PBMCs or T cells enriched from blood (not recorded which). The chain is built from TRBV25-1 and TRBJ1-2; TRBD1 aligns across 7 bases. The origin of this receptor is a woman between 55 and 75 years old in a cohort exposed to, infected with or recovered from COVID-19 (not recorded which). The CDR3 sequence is CASRRDSTGYTF. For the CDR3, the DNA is TGTGCCAGCAGACGGGACAGTACAGGCTACACCTTC.